Included here is one T cell receptor beta chain sequence, with context. Its antigen is not identified. This record belongs to a study of cytomegalovirus exposure and HLA in healthy donors. At the level of the study: It was reported in a later analysis that the 95 to 150 validation repertoires used the same platform as the approximately 690 first-cohort repertoires.

Study-wide results and caveats: A few of the chains that were CMV-associated were confirmed in vitro to be specific for CMV antigens.

The CDR3 runs 18 residues. Germline CDR1 and CDR2: MNHEY and SMNVEV (reference sequence). The V segment lost 3 bases and the J segment 7 bases; nucleotides outside the gene matches: 17. Profiled with immunoSEQ multiplex PCR; TCRdb holds only in-frame clones, not every one. The profile covers tens of thousands of clones, with 95% to 97% appearing a single time and around 10% taken by the ten largest. The sample was PBMCs. The V and J genes are TRBV27 and TRBJ1-4; TRBD1 agrees at 7 bases. The receptor comes from a man aged 30 to 39 in good health and CMV-seropositive. This CDR3 reads CASSFNPVAGTDFEKLFF. The CDR3 DNA is TGTGCCAGCAGTTTTAACCCTGTCGCGGGGACAGATTTTGAAAAACTGTTTTTT.